This T cell receptor beta chain was obtained from a study of blood T cell repertoires in COVID-19. For the study at large: Both acute and convalescent COVID-19 samples were obtained from the United States, Italy and Spain. Nucleic acid was either cDNA or gDNA, and it came from T cells, B-cell-depleted T cells, or PBMCs.

The assay was immunoSEQ multiplex PCR, and TCRdb's table has in-frame clones only and misses some. Among about 89,000 clones listed, around three quarters were seen once. CDR1 and CDR2 (germline): SEHNR, FQNEAQ (reference sequence). J lost 5 bases, V lost 5 bases, and 12 bases had no gene match. The CDR3 contains 16 residues. The chain couples TRBV7-9 to TRBJ2-1; 7 nucleotides align to TRBD1. Sequencing was performed on peripheral blood. The sequence came from a human donor in a cohort sampled during active COVID-19. The CDR3 sequence is CASSIGYRGGDNEQFF. The CDR3 DNA sequence: TGTGCCAGCAGCATAGGGTACAGGGGTGGTGACAATGAGCAGTTCTTC.